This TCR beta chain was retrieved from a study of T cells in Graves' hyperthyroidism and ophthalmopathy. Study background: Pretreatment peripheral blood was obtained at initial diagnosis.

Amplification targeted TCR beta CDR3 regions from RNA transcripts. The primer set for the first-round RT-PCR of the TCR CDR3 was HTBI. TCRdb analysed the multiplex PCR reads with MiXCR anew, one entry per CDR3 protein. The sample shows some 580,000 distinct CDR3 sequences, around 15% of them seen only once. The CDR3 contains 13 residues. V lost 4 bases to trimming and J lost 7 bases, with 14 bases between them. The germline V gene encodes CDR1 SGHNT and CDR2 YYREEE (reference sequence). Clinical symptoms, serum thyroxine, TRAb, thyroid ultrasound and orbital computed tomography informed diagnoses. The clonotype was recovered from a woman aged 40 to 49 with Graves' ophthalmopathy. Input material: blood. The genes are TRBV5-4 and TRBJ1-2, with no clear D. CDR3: CASSQGILTGYTF. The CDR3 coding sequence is TGTGCCAGCAGCCAAGGGATTCTTACTGGCTACACCTTC.